This T cell receptor (beta chain) was captured by sequencing in a study of tumor-infiltrating lymphocytes in primary liver carcinoma. Points from the study as a whole: Unsorted bulk samples meant CD4+ and CD8+ repertoires went uncompared.

The CDR3 is made up of 16 amino acids. CDR1 is SGHAT and CDR2 is FQDESV in the germline V gene (reference sequence). TCR beta cDNA was prepared out of 450 to 500 ng total RNA by means of a constant-region primer. Three rounds of nested multiplex PCR with slightly modified ARM-PCR produced TCR beta libraries. With TRBV1-TRBV30 forward primers and a C-beta reverse primer, the first two PCR rounds were run for approximately 10 cycles each. TCRdb re-analysed the multiplex PCR reads in MiXCR, keeping a single row per CDR3 protein. The profile shows fewer than 400,000 distinct CDR3 sequences, around three fifths of them singletons. To note about this clonotype: The antigen remains undetermined. A junction end diverges from the germline sequence, so it may reflect a read error.

Germline DNA was also extracted, while the blood RNA originated from unsorted whole blood. The origin of this receptor is a man in his forties or fifties with primary liver carcinoma and hepatitis B virus infection. Sequenced sample: peripheral blood. The chain has TRBV11-1 and TRBJ1-1; no clear D. The CDR3 reads CASSLMGSTRNTEAVF. The CDR3 nucleotides are TGTGCCAGCAGCTTAATGGGCAGTACCCGAAACACTGAAGCTGTCTTT.